One and the same sample provided the 17 T cell receptor beta chains below, sequenced in a study of T cell responses to AZD1222 COVID-19 vaccine. Assay: immunoSEQ multiplex PCR; the TCRdb copy retains only in-frame clones and omits some. The top ten clones hold 6.8% of a sample with about 35,000 clones, around 88% of them seen once. The sequencing here drew on peripheral blood, taken on day 0 of AZD1222 vaccination. All receptors derive from an adult in good health.

The chain employs TRBV27 and TRBJ1-6; D call uncertain. V lost 3 bases to trimming and J lost 8 bases, with 5 bases between them. The CDR3 contains 12 residues. Looked up from germline, CDR1 is MNHEY and CDR2 is SMNVEV (reference sequence). Here the CDR3 DNA reads TGTGCCAGCAGTTTTAGAGATTCACCCCTCCACTTT. Translated: CASSFRDSPLHF.

The chain combines TRBV9 with TRBJ1-6; maybe TRBD1 (6 bases). V lost 4 bases and J 6 bases, leaving 17 bases between the germline ends. From germline, CDR1 is SGDLS and CDR2 YYNGEE. The CDR3 covers 16 residues. The CDR3: CASSPAYRASNSPLHF. In DNA form, the CDR3 reads TGTGCCAGCAGCCCCGCGTACAGGGCCTCTAATTCACCCCTCCACTTT.

This chain joins TRBV6-1 and TRBJ2-7; 7 bases map to TRBD1. The CDR3 has 15 amino acids. Germline V gene data show CDR1 as MNHNS and CDR2 as SASEGT. The V segment lost 3 bases and the J segment 2 bases; nucleotides outside the gene matches: 7. The CDR3 sequence is CASSEDRDRPYEQYF. The CDR3 DNA follows: TGTGCCAGCAGTGAGGATAGGGACAGACCCTACGAGCAGTACTTC.

This clone was picked up one time. V usage is TRBV14 and J usage is TRBJ1-5; D call uncertain. Germline loops: CDR1 SGHDN, CDR2 FVKESK. This CDR3 comprises 20 residues. V lost 1 base to trimming and J lost 0 bases, with 22 bases between them. The CDR3 region is CASSQGERESFPYSNQPQHF. The CDR3 nucleotides are TGTGCCAGCAGCCAAGGGGAAAGGGAGTCCTTTCCTTATAGCAATCAGCCCCAGCATTTT.

This clone is termed medium-sized. The same CDR3 also results from other DNA sequences found in this sample. CDR3 in DNA: TGTGCCAGCAGCCCGGGACAGGACTATGGCTACACCTTC. Its protein is CASSPGQDYGYTF. The gene calls are TRBV11-2 and TRBJ1-2; 8 bases are a match to TRBD1. V shed 5 bases, J shed 3 bases, and the junction held 2 bases outside the gene matches. CDR1 and CDR2 (germline): SGHAT, FQNNGV. This CDR3 spans 13 amino acids. The whole variable domain, filled in from reference TRBV11-2 and TRBJ1-2, reads EAGVAQSPRYKIIEKRQSVAFWCNPISGHATLYWYQQILGQGPKLLIQFQNNGVVDDSQLPKDRFSAERLKGVDSTLKIQPAKLEDSAVYLCASSPGQDYGYTFGSGTRLTVV.

The V gene is TRBV7-6, the J gene TRBJ1-5; 7 bases map to TRBD1. Trimming cost V 5 bases and J 3 bases; bases outside gene matches: 7. In germline, CDR1 is SGHVS, CDR2 FNYEAQ. The CDR3 covers 15 residues. CDR3 amino acids: CASSQMTGLNQPQHF. The CDR3 DNA is TGTGCCAGCAGCCAGATGACAGGGCTCAATCAGCCCCAGCATTTT. Looking up the rest from reference TRBV7-6 and TRBJ1-5 gives the full variable domain: GAGVSQSPRYKVTKRGQDVALRCDPISGHVSLYWYRQALGQGPEFLTYFNYEAQQDKSGLPNDRFSAERPEGSISTLTIQRTEQRDSAMYRCASSQMTGLNQPQHFGDGTRLSIL.

This CDR3 is CASSLGSAYYNEQFF. DNA of the CDR3: TGCGCCAGCAGCTTGGGGTCGGCATACTACAATGAGCAGTTCTTC. The chain employs TRBV5-1 and TRBJ2-1, with D unresolved. The CDR3 has 15 residues. The germline V and J ends were trimmed by 0 bases and 3 bases, with 10 bases remaining between them. In germline, CDR1 is SGHRS, CDR2 YFSETQ. The full variable domain, completed using reference TRBV5-1 and TRBJ2-1, is KAGVTQTPRYLIKTRGQQVTLSCSPISGHRSVSWYQQTPGQGLQFLFEYFSETQRNKGNFPGRFSGRQFSNSRSEMNVSTLELGDSALYLCASSLGSAYYNEQFFGPGTRLTVL.

The chain employs TRBV7-8 and TRBJ1-1; 7 bases are shared with TRBD1. There are 15 residues in the CDR3. Germline CDR1 is SGHVS and CDR2 is FQNEAQ. V lost 6 bases to trimming and J lost 3 bases; unmatched junction nucleotides: 10. The CDR3 spells CASSNGGGADTEAFF. The DNA for the CDR3 is TGTGCCAGCAGTAACGGAGGGGGCGCCGACACTGAAGCTTTCTTT.

This chain connects TRBV28 to TRBJ1-1; 7 positions match TRBD1. The CDR3 contains 17 residues. J was trimmed by 1 base and V by 0 bases; bases with no gene match: 8. Looked up from germline, CDR1 is MDHEN and CDR2 is SYDVKM. The CDR3 protein is CASSLWGQKPGNTEAFF. The CDR3 DNA follows: TGTGCCAGCAGTTTATGGGGACAGAAGCCAGGGAACACTGAAGCTTTCTTT.

The CDR3, as DNA: TGTGCCAGCAGCTTCATGGCGATTGGAAACACCATATATTTT. As protein: CASSFMAIGNTIYF. This chain joins TRBV11-2 and TRBJ1-3; no firm D call. Trimming took off 3 bases at V and 3 bases at J, with 9 bases between the two ends. Looked up from germline, CDR1 is SGHAT and CDR2 is FQNNGV. The CDR3 runs to 14 residues.

The genes are TRBV9 and TRBJ2-1; 7 positions agree with TRBD2. Trimming removed 0 bases from V and 4 bases from J; junction bases left unmatched: 13. Germline V gives CDR1 SGDLS, CDR2 YYNGEE. CDR3 length equals 18 residues. In DNA, the CDR3 is TGTGCCAGCAGCGTAGGCGGTTCAGAAAGGGAGGGTTACAATGAGCAGTTCTTC. It specifies CASSVGGSEREGYNEQFF.

The chain joins TRBV30 to TRBJ1-6; 9 nucleotides line up with TRBD1. The CDR3 sequence is 14 residues long. The junction had 6 bases not matched to a gene; V was cut back by 3 bases and J by 9 bases. Germline V gene sequence: CDR1 GTSNPN, CDR2 SVGIG (reference sequence). The CDR3 DNA sequence: TGTGCCTGGAGGGAGGGACAGGGAGGTTCACCCCTCCACTTT. Translation: CAWREGQGGSPLHF.

The chain uses TRBV7-9 and TRBJ2-1; D might be TRBD2 (7 bases). The germline V gene encodes CDR1 SEHNR and CDR2 FQNEAQ (reference sequence). Trimming pared 7 bases from V and 10 bases from J, leaving 26 bases between. This CDR3 has 16 amino acids. CDR3 in amino acids: CASIPFPGGVVGEQFF. The CDR3 nucleotides are TGTGCCAGCATCCCCTTCCCGGGGGGCGTTGTTGGCGAGCAGTTCTTC.

The CDR3 DNA reads as TGTGCCTGGAGCGGGATATCGGGGGCCGGGGAGCTGTTTTTT. As protein: CAWSGISGAGELFF. V gene TRBV30 combines with J gene TRBJ2-2, with a tentative D call TRBD2 (6 bases). The CDR3 length is 14 residues. Germline V gene sequence: CDR1 GTSNPN, CDR2 SVGIG (reference sequence). Deletions cut 3 bases from V and 6 bases from J, with 14 bases between.

V and J are TRBV28 and TRBJ2-5; TRBD2 matches at 10 bases. The V gene end was trimmed by 6 bases and the J gene end by 4 bases; junction bases not matched to a gene: 11. The CDR3 has 16 amino acids. Per the germline V gene, CDR1 is MDHEN and CDR2 is SYDVKM. CDR3 region: CASRGVGLAGAETQYF. In DNA, the CDR3 is TGTGCCAGCAGAGGCGTGGGCCTAGCGGGAGCAGAGACCCAGTACTTC.

The chain combines TRBV10-1 with TRBJ1-6, with a weak D call TRBD1 (5 bases). Per germline, CDR1 WNHNN and CDR2 SYGVQD (reference sequence). There are 13 residues in the CDR3. The V and J ends lost 5 bases and 7 bases respectively, with 9 bases between them. DNA for the CDR3: TGCGCCAGCAGTCGGGACGGAAATTCACCCCTCCACTTT. Its protein product is CASSRDGNSPLHF.

The V gene is TRBV1, the J gene TRBJ2-7; the D segment call TRBD1 is taken from the table without a DNA check. TRBV1 is shown as a pseudogene. The CDR3 consists of 17 residues. The CDR3 here is CTSSQESVDRGHAKQYF. CDR3 nucleotides: TGCACCAGCAGCCAAGAAAGCGTGGACAGGGGGCATGCAAAGCAGTACTTC.